One and the same sample provided the 5 T cell receptor beta chains below, sequenced in a study of T cells in localized non-small cell lung cancer. The table came from immunoSEQ multiplex PCR; TCRdb's copy has only in-frame clones and leaves some out. The data show 3,000 to 3,500 clones, 25% to 30% seen once. The source material was lung tumor tissue, sampled before any cancer treatment. These receptors were collected from a male donor at least 60 years old with stage I lung adenocarcinoma.

The chain uses TRBV1 and TRBJ2-2; the D call of TRBD2 is as the table states it, not checked on the DNA. TRBV1 is termed a pseudogene. The CDR3 runs to 16 residues. CDR3 sequence: CASSQETGTSMGELFF. Written as DNA, the CDR3 is TGCGCCAGCAGCCAAGAAACCGGGACTAGTATGGGGGAGCTGTTTTTT.

This sequence joins TRBV5-1 and TRBJ2-7; a possible D gene is TRBD2 (5 bases). The V and J ends lost 0 bases and 6 bases respectively, with 19 bases between them. CDR1 is SGHRS and CDR2 is YFSETQ in the germline V gene. The CDR3 is made up of 16 amino acids. CDR3 residues: CASSLGVTARRGEQYF. The DNA for the CDR3 is TGCGCCAGCAGCTTGGGGGTAACGGCGCGCCGGGGCGAGCAGTACTTC.

This clone was observed a few times. The CDR3 is CASSPGDRERFSGNTIYF. CDR3 nucleotides: TGTGCCAGCAGCCCCGGGGACAGGGAGCGCTTCTCTGGAAACACCATATATTTT. This chain joins TRBV11-3 and TRBJ1-3, with 9 bases that match TRBD1. The V gene end was trimmed by 5 bases and the J gene end by 0 bases; junction bases not matched to a gene: 11. CDR3 length equals 18 residues. Germline CDR1 reads SGHNT; CDR2 reads YENEEA.

CDR3 protein: CASSPGTGDQPQHF. DNA for the CDR3: TGTGCCAGCAGTCCCGGGACAGGGGATCAGCCCCAGCATTTT. The V gene is TRBV2, the J gene TRBJ1-5, with 10 bases fitting TRBD1. This CDR3 contains 14 residues. With V trimmed by 5 bases and J by 5 bases, 3 bases remained unmatched. The germline gives CDR1 SNHLY, CDR2 FYNNEI. The complete variable domain, with remaining parts taken from reference TRBV2 and TRBJ1-5, reads EPEVTQTPSHQVTQMGQEVILRCVPISNHLYFYWYRQILGQKVEFLVSFYNNEISEKSEIFDDQFSVERPDGSNFTLKIRSTKLEDSAMYFCASSPGTGDQPQHFGDGTRLSIL.

This clone is medium-sized (0.01 to 0.1%). The V call is TRBV6-1, the J call TRBJ1-6, with TRBD1 as a possible D gene (5 bases). The CDR3 has 17 amino acids. Germline V gene data show CDR1 as MNHNS and CDR2 as SASEGT. Trimming stripped 1 base from V and 1 base from J, with 11 bases between. The CDR3 is CASSEGPRGSYNSPLHF. As DNA, the CDR3 is TGTGCCAGCAGTGAAGGCCCCCGGGGGTCCTATAATTCACCCCTCCACTTT.